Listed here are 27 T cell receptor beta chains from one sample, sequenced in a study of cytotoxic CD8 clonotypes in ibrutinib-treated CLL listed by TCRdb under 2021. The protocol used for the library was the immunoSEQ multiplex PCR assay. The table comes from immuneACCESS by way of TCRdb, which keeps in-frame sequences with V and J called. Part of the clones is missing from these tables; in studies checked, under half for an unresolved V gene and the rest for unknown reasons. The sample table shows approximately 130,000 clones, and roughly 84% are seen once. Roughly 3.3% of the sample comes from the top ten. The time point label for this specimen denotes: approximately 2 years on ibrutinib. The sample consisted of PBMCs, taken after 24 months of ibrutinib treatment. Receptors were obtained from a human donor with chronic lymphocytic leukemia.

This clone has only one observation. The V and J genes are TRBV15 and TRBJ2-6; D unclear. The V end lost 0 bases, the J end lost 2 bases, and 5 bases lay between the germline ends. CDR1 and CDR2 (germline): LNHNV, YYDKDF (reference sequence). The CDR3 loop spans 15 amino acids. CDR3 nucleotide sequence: TGTGCCACCAGCAGAGATTCAGCTGGGGCCAACGTCCTGACTTTC. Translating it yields CATSRDSAGANVLTF.

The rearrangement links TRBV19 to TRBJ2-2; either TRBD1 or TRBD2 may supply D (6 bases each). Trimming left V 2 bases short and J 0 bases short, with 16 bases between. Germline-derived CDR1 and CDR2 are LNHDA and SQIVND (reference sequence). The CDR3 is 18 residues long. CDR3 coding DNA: TGTGCCAGTAGTATATGGAGGGGGAGGACTTCGAACACCGGGGAGCTGTTTTTT. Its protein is CASSIWRGRTSNTGELFF.

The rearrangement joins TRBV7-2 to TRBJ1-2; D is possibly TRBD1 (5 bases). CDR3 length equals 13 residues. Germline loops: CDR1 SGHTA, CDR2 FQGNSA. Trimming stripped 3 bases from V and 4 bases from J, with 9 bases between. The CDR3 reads CASSFRETYGYTF. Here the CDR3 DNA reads TGTGCCAGCAGCTTCAGGGAAACCTATGGCTACACCTTC.

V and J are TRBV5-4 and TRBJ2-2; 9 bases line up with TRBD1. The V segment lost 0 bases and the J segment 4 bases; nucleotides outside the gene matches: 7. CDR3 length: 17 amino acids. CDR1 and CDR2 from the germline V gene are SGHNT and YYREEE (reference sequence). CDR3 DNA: TGTGCCAGCAGCTTGGCGAGCACGACAGGGGGCACCGGGGAGCTGTTTTTT. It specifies CASSLASTTGGTGELFF.

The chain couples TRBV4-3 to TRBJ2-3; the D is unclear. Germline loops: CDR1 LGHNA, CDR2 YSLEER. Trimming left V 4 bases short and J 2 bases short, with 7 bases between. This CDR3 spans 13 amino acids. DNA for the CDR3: TGCGCCAGCAGCCCCAGGACCACAGATACGCAGTATTTT. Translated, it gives CASSPRTTDTQYF.

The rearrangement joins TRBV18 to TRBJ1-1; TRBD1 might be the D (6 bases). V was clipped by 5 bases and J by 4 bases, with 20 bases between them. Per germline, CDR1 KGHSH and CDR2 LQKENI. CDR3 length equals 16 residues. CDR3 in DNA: TGTGCCAGCTCAGAGCGGGACACAGACCTCGGCACTGAAGCTTTCTTT. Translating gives CASSERDTDLGTEAFF.

The CDR3 DNA reads TGTGCCAGCAGTGAAAGTAAGAGCACCGGGGAGCTGTTTTTT. Its protein is CASSESKSTGELFF. The genes are TRBV6-1 and TRBJ2-2; no definite D call. The CDR3 runs to 14 residues. Germline CDR1 MNHNS, CDR2 SASEGT. V was pared by 2 bases and J by 4 bases, with 8 bases between.

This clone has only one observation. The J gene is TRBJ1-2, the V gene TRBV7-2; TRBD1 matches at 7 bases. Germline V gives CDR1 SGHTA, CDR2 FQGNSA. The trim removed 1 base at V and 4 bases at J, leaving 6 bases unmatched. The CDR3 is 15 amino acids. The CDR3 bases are TGTGCCAGCAGCTTAGATAGCAGGGGGTTCTATGGCTACACCTTC. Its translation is CASSLDSRGFYGYTF.

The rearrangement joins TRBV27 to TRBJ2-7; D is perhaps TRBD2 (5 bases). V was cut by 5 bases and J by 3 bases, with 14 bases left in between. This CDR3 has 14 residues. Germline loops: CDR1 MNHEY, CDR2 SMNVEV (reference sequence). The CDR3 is CASSPRGQSYEQYF. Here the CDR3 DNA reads TGTGCCAGCAGTCCCCGCGGGCAGAGCTACGAGCAGTACTTC.

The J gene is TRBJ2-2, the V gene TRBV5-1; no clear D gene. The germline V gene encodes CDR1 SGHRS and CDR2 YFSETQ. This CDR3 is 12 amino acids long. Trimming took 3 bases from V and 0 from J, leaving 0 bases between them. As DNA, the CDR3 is TGCGCCAGCAGCTCGAACACCGGGGAGCTGTTTTTT. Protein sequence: CASSSNTGELFF.

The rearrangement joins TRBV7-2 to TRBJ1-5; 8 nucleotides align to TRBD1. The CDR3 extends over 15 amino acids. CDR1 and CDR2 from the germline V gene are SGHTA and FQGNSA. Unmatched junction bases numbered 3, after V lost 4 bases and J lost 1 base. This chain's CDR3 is CASSSDRGSNQPQHF. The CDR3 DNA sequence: TGTGCCAGCAGCTCAGACAGGGGAAGCAATCAGCCCCAGCATTTT. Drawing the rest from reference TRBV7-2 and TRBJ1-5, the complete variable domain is GAGVSQSPSNKVTEKGKDVELRCDPISGHTALYWYRQSLGQGLEFLIYFQGNSAPDKSGLPSDRFSAERTGGSVSTLTIQRTQQEDSAVYLCASSSDRGSNQPQHFGDGTRLSIL.

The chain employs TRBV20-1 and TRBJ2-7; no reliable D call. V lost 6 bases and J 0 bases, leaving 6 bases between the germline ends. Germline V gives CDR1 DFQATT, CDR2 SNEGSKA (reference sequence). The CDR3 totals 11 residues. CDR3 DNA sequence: TGCAGTGCGGGAACCTCCTACGAGCAGTACTTC. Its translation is CSAGTSYEQYF.

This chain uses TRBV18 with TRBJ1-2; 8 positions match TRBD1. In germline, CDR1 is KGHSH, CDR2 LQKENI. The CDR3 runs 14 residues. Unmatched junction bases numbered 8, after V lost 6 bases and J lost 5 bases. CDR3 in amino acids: CASSMGQARYGYTF. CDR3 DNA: TGTGCCAGCTCCATGGGACAGGCCAGGTATGGCTACACCTTC.

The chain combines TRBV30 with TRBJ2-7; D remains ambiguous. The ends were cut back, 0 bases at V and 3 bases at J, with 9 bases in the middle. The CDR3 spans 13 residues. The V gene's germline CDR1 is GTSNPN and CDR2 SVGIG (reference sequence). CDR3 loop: CAWSVTPVYEQYF. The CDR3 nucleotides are TGTGCCTGGAGTGTAACCCCCGTCTACGAGCAGTACTTC.

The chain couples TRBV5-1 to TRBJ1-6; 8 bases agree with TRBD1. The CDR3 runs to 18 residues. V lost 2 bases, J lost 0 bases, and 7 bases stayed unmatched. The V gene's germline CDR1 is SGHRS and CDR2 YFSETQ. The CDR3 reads CASSFGQGRSSYNSPLHF. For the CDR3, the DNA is TGCGCCAGCAGCTTCGGACAGGGAAGAAGCTCCTATAATTCACCCCTCCACTTT.

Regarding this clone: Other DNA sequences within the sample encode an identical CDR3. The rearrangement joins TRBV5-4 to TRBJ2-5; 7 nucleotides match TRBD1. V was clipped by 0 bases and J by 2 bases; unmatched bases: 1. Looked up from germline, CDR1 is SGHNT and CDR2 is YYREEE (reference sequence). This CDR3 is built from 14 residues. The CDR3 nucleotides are TGTGCCAGCAGCTTGGCAGGGGGTCAAGAGACCCAGTACTTC. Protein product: CASSLAGGQETQYF. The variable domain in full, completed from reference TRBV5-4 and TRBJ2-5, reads ETGVTQSPTHLIKTRGQQVTLRCSSQSGHNTVSWYQQALGQGPQFIFQYYREEENGRGNFPPRFSGLQFPNYSSELNVNALELDDSALYLCASSLAGGQETQYFGPGTRLLVL.

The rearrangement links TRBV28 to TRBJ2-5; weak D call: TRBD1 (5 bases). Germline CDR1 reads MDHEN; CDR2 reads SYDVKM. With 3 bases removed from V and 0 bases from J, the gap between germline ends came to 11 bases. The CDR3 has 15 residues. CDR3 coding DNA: TGTGCCAGCAGTTTTTCAGGGTGGGACCAAGAGACCCAGTACTTC. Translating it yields CASSFSGWDQETQYF.

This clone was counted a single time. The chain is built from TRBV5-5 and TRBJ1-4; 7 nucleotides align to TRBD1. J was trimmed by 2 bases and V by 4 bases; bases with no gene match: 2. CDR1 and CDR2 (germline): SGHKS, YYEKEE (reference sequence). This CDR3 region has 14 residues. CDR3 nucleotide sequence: TGTGCCAGCAGCCCACAGGGGACTAATGAAAAACTGTTTTTT. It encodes CASSPQGTNEKLFF.

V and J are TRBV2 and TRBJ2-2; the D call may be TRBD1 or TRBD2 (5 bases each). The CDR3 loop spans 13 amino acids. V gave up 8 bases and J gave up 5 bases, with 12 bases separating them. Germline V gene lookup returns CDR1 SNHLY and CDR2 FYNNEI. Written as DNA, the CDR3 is TGTGCCAGCTCGGGGCAGGTTACCGGGGAGCTGTTTTTT. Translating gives CASSGQVTGELFF.

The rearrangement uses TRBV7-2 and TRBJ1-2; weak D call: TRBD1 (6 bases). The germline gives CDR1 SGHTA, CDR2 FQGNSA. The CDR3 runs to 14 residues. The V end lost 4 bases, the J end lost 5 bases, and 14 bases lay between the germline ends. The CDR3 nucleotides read TGTGCCAGCAGCTCCGACAGGACTAGGTATGGCTACACCTTC. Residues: CASSSDRTRYGYTF.

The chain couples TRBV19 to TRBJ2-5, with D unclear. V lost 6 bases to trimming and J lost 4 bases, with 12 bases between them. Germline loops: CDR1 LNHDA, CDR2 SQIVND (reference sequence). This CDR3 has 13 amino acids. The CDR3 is CASSPSVRETQYF. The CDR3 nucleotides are TGTGCCAGTAGCCCATCGGTAAGAGAGACCCAGTACTTC.

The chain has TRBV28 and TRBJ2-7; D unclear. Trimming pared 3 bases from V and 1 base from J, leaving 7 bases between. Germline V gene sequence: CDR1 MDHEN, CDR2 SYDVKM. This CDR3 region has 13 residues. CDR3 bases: TGTGCCAGCAGTTTGTGGCAGTCCTACGAGCAGTACTTC. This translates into CASSLWQSYEQYF.

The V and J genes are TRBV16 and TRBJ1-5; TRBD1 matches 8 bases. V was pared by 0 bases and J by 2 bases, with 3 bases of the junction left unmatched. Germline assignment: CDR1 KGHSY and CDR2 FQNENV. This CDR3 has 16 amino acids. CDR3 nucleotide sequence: TGTGCCAGCAGCCAATCTGGACAGGGCCGCAATCAGCCCCAGCATTTT. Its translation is CASSQSGQGRNQPQHF.

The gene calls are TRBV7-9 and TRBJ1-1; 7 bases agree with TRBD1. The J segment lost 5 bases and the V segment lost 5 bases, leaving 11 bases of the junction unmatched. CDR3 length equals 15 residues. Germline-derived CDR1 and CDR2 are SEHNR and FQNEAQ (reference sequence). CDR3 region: CASSTRQGFGTEAFF. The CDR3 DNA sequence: TGTGCCAGCAGCACCCGACAGGGCTTCGGGACTGAAGCTTTCTTT.

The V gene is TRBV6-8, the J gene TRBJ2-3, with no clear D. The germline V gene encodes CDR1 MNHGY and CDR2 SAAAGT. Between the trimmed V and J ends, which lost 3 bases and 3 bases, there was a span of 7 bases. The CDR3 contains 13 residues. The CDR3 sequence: CASSYTETDTQYF. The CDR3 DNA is TGTGCCAGCAGTTATACCGAGACAGATACGCAGTATTTT.

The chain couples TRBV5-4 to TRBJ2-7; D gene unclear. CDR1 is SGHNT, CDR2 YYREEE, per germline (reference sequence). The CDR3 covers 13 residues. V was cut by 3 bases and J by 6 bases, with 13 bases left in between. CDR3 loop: CASSSFQEREQYF. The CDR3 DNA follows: TGTGCCAGCAGCTCATTCCAGGAGCGCGAGCAGTACTTC.

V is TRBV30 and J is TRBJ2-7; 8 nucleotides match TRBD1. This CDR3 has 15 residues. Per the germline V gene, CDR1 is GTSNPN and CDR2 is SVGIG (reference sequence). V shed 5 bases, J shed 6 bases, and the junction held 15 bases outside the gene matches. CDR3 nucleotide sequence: TGTGCCTGGTCAGGTCCGCCGACAGGGGTGGGCGAGCAGTACTTC. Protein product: CAWSGPPTGVGEQYF.